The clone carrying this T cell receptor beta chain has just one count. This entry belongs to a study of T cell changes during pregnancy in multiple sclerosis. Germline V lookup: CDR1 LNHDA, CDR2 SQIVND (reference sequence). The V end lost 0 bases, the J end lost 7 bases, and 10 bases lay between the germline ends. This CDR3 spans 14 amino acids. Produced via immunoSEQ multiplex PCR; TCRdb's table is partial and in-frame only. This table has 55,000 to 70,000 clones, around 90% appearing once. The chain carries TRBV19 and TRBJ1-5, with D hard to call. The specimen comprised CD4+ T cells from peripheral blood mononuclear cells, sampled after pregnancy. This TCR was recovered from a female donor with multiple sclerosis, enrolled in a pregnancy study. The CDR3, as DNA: TGTGCCAGTAGTATAGATCGGTCACGGCAGCCCCAGCATTTT. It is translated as CASSIDRSRQPQHF.